This entry concerns a single T cell receptor (beta chain). Its antigen specificity is not known. The record has no base qualities; no much larger clone is one base away. Clipping removes 5 bases from V and 2 bases from J, with 10 as the unmatched junction base count. Including cysteine and phenylalanine, the CDR3 has 16 amino acids. CDR3 DNA only is kept here, 48 bases in frame from base 1. In the germline V gene, CDR1 corresponds to SGHTA and CDR2 to FQGNSA. The entry originates in a study of T cells in localized non-small cell lung cancer (TCRdb year 2020). Background for the entire study: Comparing tumors with uninvolved tumor-adjacent lungs, the study looked at the T cell repertoires of hundreds of patients with early-stage NSCLC. A mean age of 66.3 years was recorded for the NSCLC patients, of whom under 150 were male and more than 85 were female. The cohort comprised a few hundred treatment-naïve NSCLC patients with resected, localized lung tumors. What the work shows at the level of the full study, not this receptor alone: Because the study design was exploratory, TCR variables were selected using unadjusted p-values without false-discovery rate correction. Longer overall survival was associated with higher blood T cell density, whereas shorter survival was associated with higher adjacent-lung clonality. Uninvolved tumor-adjacent lung showed the highest T cell clonality, higher than tumor, which suggests more focused antigenic responses in the uninvolved tumor-adjacent lung. Because multi-region sequencing of the tumors was not done, intratumor heterogeneity could not be ruled out. A median of about 50 of the top 100 tumor clones turned up in the paired uninvolved adjacent lung, and roughly 30 of those clones also ranked among the top 100 of that same adjacent lung.

At diagnosis, peripheral blood, uninvolved tumor-adjacent lung and tumor were collected and were preserved as a mix of fresh-frozen and FFPE material. For TCR repertoire profiling, blood samples were analyzed as peripheral blood mononuclear cells. The immunoSEQ Assay was used to sequence TCR beta CDR3 regions from DNA. Per the authors' processing: To compute T cell density, TCR beta template counts were normalized to usable DNA, which was estimated by amplifying housekeeping genes. Richness was estimated with the preseqR package, extrapolating to 400,000 templates for PBMC samples and 120,000 templates for tissue samples. Clonality was defined by subtracting Pielou's evenness from one. Tissue-enriched TCRs were identified through differential abundance testing performed on productive amino-acid clonotypes, with a minimum total count of 5 and an alpha of 0.1. The Jaccard Index and the Morisita Overlap Index were used to measure how much the repertoires overlapped between compartments. TCR beta CDR3s were clustered by GLIPH together with public tetramer-defined viral CDR3s, and at least three viral sequences plus V-gene enrichment were required for viral motifs. The table comes from immuneACCESS by way of TCRdb, which keeps in-frame sequences with V and J called. Part of the clones is missing from these tables; in studies checked, under half for an unresolved V gene and the rest for unknown reasons. V and J calls and clone size follow that table, whereas D and trimming were derived from the DNA. The table for this sample lists 59,000 or so clones; 80% to 95% of them were counted only once. The top ten hold just under 20% of the sample.

Sequencing was performed on peripheral blood, taken before any cancer treatment. This chain joins TRBV7-2 to TRBJ1-1, with 8 bases aligning to TRBD1. The TCR sequence derives from a man aged 35-69 years with stage I lung adenocarcinoma. The DNA sequence is TGTGCCAGCAGCATAGAGCCAGGGGGCTTTAACACTGAAGCTTTCTTT. Its protein reads: CASSIEPGGFNTEAFF.